The 5 T cell receptor beta chains listed next were all sequenced from one sample in a study of shared clonotypes between healthy human individuals. The table came from immunoSEQ multiplex PCR; TCRdb's copy has only in-frame clones and leaves some out. The sample records 1.6 million or so clones, 98% to 99% being singletons. The sample consisted of naive CD4+ T cells sorted from blood. Described subset: CD45RA+ positively selected. Source of these receptors: a man aged 25 to 40 in good health.

Regarding this clone: The identical CDR3 is also encoded by other nucleotide sequences in the sample. The V gene is TRBV2, the J gene TRBJ1-1, with a weak D call TRBD1 (5 bases). Deletions cut 6 bases from V and 0 bases from J, with 8 bases between. The CDR3 loop spans 13 amino acids. Per the germline V gene, CDR1 is SNHLY and CDR2 is FYNNEI. The CDR3 spells CASRGTLNTEAFF. The DNA of the CDR3 is TGTGCCAGCAGAGGGACCTTGAACACTGAAGCTTTCTTT. Together with reference TRBV2 and TRBJ1-1, the CDR3 gives the full variable domain: EPEVTQTPSHQVTQMGQEVILRCVPISNHLYFYWYRQILGQKVEFLVSFYNNEISEKSEIFDDQFSVERPDGSNFTLKIRSTKLEDSAMYFCASRGTLNTEAFFGQGTRLTVV.

The chain links TRBV9 to TRBJ1-2; no definite D call. Germline V lookup: CDR1 SGDLS, CDR2 YYNGEE. With 0 bases removed from V and 4 bases from J, the gap between germline ends came to 10 bases. The CDR3 contains 14 residues. The CDR3 region is CASSVAGDGYGYTF. The CDR3 DNA is TGTGCCAGCAGCGTAGCTGGGGATGGCTATGGCTACACCTTC.

On this clone: The same CDR3 can be traced to other DNA sequences in this sample. The chain couples TRBV6-5 to TRBJ1-2; 8 positions agree with TRBD1. Trimming cost V 5 bases and J 0 bases; bases outside gene matches: 5. The CDR3 consists of 15 residues. CDR1 and CDR2 from the germline V gene are MNHEY and SVGAGI. This CDR3 reads CASSPGQGPNYGYTF. The DNA of the CDR3 is TGTGCCAGCAGTCCTGGACAGGGACCTAACTATGGCTACACCTTC.

The chain has TRBV13 and TRBJ2-1; 9 bases agree with TRBD2. There are 16 residues in the CDR3. V lost 5 bases to trimming and J lost 1 base; unmatched junction nucleotides: 6. Germline CDR1 is PRHDT and CDR2 is FYEKMQ (reference sequence). CDR3 residues: CASSPSGISSYNEQFF. The DNA for the CDR3 is TGTGCCAGCAGCCCTAGCGGGATCTCATCCTACAATGAGCAGTTCTTC.

A remark on this clone: This same CDR3 is encoded by further DNA sequences in the sample. The chain joins TRBV5-6 to TRBJ2-5, with a tentative D call TRBD1 (6 bases). Germline loops: CDR1 SGHDT, CDR2 YYEEEE. This CDR3 spans 13 amino acids. V lost 2 bases and J lost 4, with 9 bases in between. The CDR3: CASSFRGVETQYF. The CDR3 nucleotides are TGTGCCAGCAGCTTCAGGGGTGTAGAGACCCAGTACTTC.